These T cell receptor beta chains were read from a single sample in a study of T cells in Graves' hyperthyroidism and ophthalmopathy. TCRdb independently ran MiXCR on the multiplex PCR reads; one entry per CDR3 protein. Among approximately 620,000 distinct CDR3 sequences listed, approximately 15% were seen once. Sequencing was performed on blood. Receptors were obtained from a woman under 40 with Graves' hyperthyroidism that later progressed to Graves' ophthalmopathy. Each CDR3 is given with its conserved first and last residue. Each record gives: V gene, D gene, clone size, J gene, CDR3 protein, CDR3 DNA. The D gene is left open where the match is weak. Only part of the rows carry a size: once, few, many, or a class if the clone is expanded.

TRBV30	TRBD2	NA	TRBJ2-4	CAWRRPGGLAKNIQYF	TGTGCCTGGAGAAGACCGGGGGGGTTAGCCAAAAACATTCAGTACTTC
TRBV29-1	NA	few	TRBJ1-3	CSVEFRGGNTIYF	TGCAGCGTTGAATTCAGGGGTGGAAACACCATATATTTT
TRBV19	NA	few	TRBJ1-2	CATQETANYGYTF	TGTGCCACTCAAGAGACGGCAAACTATGGCTACACCTTC
TRBV28	NA	many	TRBJ2-1	CASSFQGGFSYNEQFF	TGTGCCAGCAGTTTCCAGGGGGGATTCTCCTACAATGAGCAGTTCTTC
TRBV2	NA	NA	TRBJ1-1	CASSVGSSTEAFF	TGTGCCAGCAGCGTGGGGTCGAGCACTGAAGCTTTCTTT
TRBV27	NA	many	TRBJ1-2	CASSLSAQLGYTF	TGTGCCAGCAGTTTATCGGCACAACTCGGCTACACCTTC
TRBV20-1	TRBD1	few	TRBJ2-1	CSARDRGRPKNEQFF	TGCAGTGCTAGAGACAGGGGGCGCCCCAAAAATGAGCAGTTCTTC
TRBV27	NA	few	TRBJ2-7	CASSTRVTYEQYF	TGTGCCAGCAGTACAAGGGTTACCTACGAGCAGTACTTC
TRBV2	NA	many	TRBJ2-7	CASSVGRAYEQYF	TGTGCCAGCAGTGTGGGCAGAGCCTACGAGCAGTACTTC
TRBV5-1	NA	once	TRBJ2-1	CASSLTGLRGDEQFF	TGCGCCAGCAGCTTAACAGGGTTAAGGGGGGATGAGCAGTTCTTC
TRBV28	TRBD2	many	TRBJ2-7	CAVGRATDEQYF	TGTGCCGTCGGGAGGGCGACCGACGAGCAGTACTTC
TRBV18	NA	many	TRBJ1-1	CASSPGDIMNTEAFF	TGTGCCAGCTCACCCGGGGACATCATGAACACTGAAGCTTTCTTT
TRBV20-1	NA	few	TRBJ2-2	CSAGVTGTGELFF	TGCAGTGCTGGTGTAACAGGGACCGGGGAGCTGTTTTTT
TRBV7-2	TRBD2	NA	TRBJ2-1	CASSLDPAGGDEQFF	TGTGCCAGCAGCTTAGATCCAGCGGGAGGAGATGAGCAGTTCTTC
TRBV6-1	TRBD1	NA	TRBJ2-7	CASRTGQGANPQQYF	TGTGCCAGCAGAACGGGCCAGGGGGCTAACCCTCAGCAGTACTTC
TRBV28	NA	many	TRBJ1-2	CASSSPSLQQRNYGYTF	TGTGCCAGCAGTTCCCCCTCATTACAGCAACGGAACTATGGCTACACCTTC
TRBV20-1	NA	NA	TRBJ2-7	CSAPRGGRVGEQYF	TGCAGTGCCCCCCGGGGTGGGAGAGTTGGCGAGCAGTACTTC
TRBV6-2/TRBV6-3	TRBD2	many	TRBJ2-7	CASSYTTSGVSYEQYF	TGTGCCAGCAGTTATACGACTAGCGGGGTCTCCTACGAGCAGTACTTC
TRBV19	TRBD2	many	TRBJ2-7	CASSTPGRAYEQYF	TGTGCCAGTAGTACCCCCGGGAGGGCCTACGAGCAGTACTTC
TRBV6-2/TRBV6-3	NA	many	TRBJ1-1	CASRGRGYTEAFF	TGTGCCAGCAGAGGGAGGGGCTACACTGAAGCTTTCTTT
TRBV6-1	NA	many	TRBJ1-2	CASSYVGGSVGYTF	TGTGCCAGCAGTTATGTTGGGGGCTCTGTGGGCTACACCTTC
TRBV2	TRBD2	many	TRBJ2-1	CASSLMVAGGEQFF	TGTGCCAGCAGCTTAATGGTGGCGGGAGGTGAGCAGTTCTTC
TRBV6-1	TRBD2	NA	TRBJ2-7	CASRSPREGPHEQYF	TGTGCCAGCAGGTCGCCGCGGGAGGGTCCCCACGAGCAGTACTTC
TRBV2	NA	many	TRBJ1-1	CASSELGPNTEAFF	TGTGCCAGCAGTGAATTGGGGCCGAACACTGAAGCTTTCTTT
TRBV7-9	NA	NA	TRBJ2-1	CASAQNAYNEQFF	TGTGCCAGCGCCCAGAACGCCTACAATGAGCAGTTCTTC
TRBV12-3/TRBV12-4	NA	NA	TRBJ2-5	CASSFPGVAGQETQYF	TGTGCCAGCAGTTTCCCCGGGGTCGCGGGTCAAGAGACCCAGTACTTC
TRBV20-1	TRBD2	NA	TRBJ2-1	CSAGTIISYNEQFF	TGCAGTGCTGGGACTATCATCTCCTACAATGAGCAGTTCTTC
TRBV10-3	NA	many	TRBJ2-1	CAISDLADSSYNEQFF	TGTGCCATCAGTGACCTCGCCGACAGCTCCTACAATGAGCAGTTCTTC
TRBV5-1	NA	many	TRBJ2-2	CASSFRVAGELFF	TGCGCCAGCAGCTTTCGAGTTGCCGGGGAGCTGTTTTTT
TRBV5-1	NA	many	TRBJ1-1	CASSWLGRTEAFF	TGCGCCAGCAGCTGGCTGGGGCGCACTGAAGCTTTCTTT
TRBV11-2	NA	many	TRBJ1-2	CASSLDYRDAFNYGYTF	TGTGCCAGCAGCTTAGACTACCGGGACGCATTTAACTATGGCTACACCTTC
TRBV15	TRBD2	many	TRBJ2-1	CATSRDGNSGSFNEQFF	TGTGCCACCAGCAGAGATGGGAATAGCGGGAGTTTCAATGAGCAGTTCTTC
TRBV12-3/TRBV12-4	NA	many	TRBJ1-2	CASSLRQGSDGYTF	TGTGCCAGCAGTTTGAGGCAGGGGAGCGATGGCTACACCTTC
TRBV20-1	TRBD2	many	TRBJ2-7	CSASWRESLPGEQYF	TGCAGTGCTAGTTGGCGGGAGAGCCTCCCAGGGGAGCAGTACTTC
TRBV19	TRBD1	few	TRBJ1-5	CASGQVDQPQHF	TGTGCCAGCGGACAGGTGGATCAGCCCCAGCATTTT
TRBV7-9	TRBD1	NA	TRBJ2-1	CASGTGGSNEQFF	TGTGCCAGCGGCACAGGGGGTAGCAATGAGCAGTTCTTC
TRBV6-1	NA	many	TRBJ1-5	CASRRRGGFDQPQHF	TGTGCCAGCAGACGCAGGGGAGGGTTCGATCAGCCCCAGCATTTT
TRBV19	NA	few	TRBJ2-7	CASRLGFVNEQYF	TGTGCCAGTAGGTTGGGATTTGTCAATGAGCAGTACTTC
TRBV18	NA	many	TRBJ1-1	CASSPGYGGGSREAFF	TGTGCCAGCTCACCAGGATATGGCGGGGGGTCCCGTGAAGCTTTCTTT
TRBV15	NA	many	TRBJ2-2	CATSRSTEGPDTGELFF	TGTGCCACCAGCAGATCTACGGAGGGCCCAGACACCGGGGAGCTGTTTTTT
TRBV12-3/TRBV12-4	TRBD1	many	TRBJ1-1	CASGPTGQNTEAFF	TGTGCCAGCGGCCCGACAGGGCAGAACACTGAAGCTTTCTTT
TRBV5-1	NA	few	TRBJ1-2	CASSLGDGKEDGYTF	TGCGCCAGCAGCTTGGGGGACGGGAAAGAGGATGGCTACACCTTC
TRBV2	TRBD1	NA	TRBJ1-6	CASGGQGNFPLHF	TGTGCCAGCGGGGGACAGGGTAATTTCCCCCTCCACTTT
TRBV10-3	TRBD2	many	TRBJ2-1	CAINREGNEQFF	TGTGCCATCAACCGGGAGGGCAATGAGCAGTTCTTC
TRBV3-1	TRBD2	NA	TRBJ2-7	CASSSGLAGIEQYF	TGTGCCAGCAGTTCGGGACTAGCGGGAATCGAGCAGTACTTC
TRBV20-1	NA	many	TRBJ1-1	CSARALGLSGRNTEAFF	TGCAGTGCTAGAGCTTTGGGGCTTAGTGGACGGAACACTGAAGCTTTCTTT
TRBV6-1	NA	many	TRBJ1-1	CASSKGTMNTEAFF	TGTGCCAGCAGCAAGGGAACCATGAACACTGAAGCTTTCTTT
TRBV28	NA	NA	TRBJ1-2	CASSLLRVFGSPNYGYTF	TGTGCCAGCAGTTTACTAAGAGTGTTTGGCAGTCCTAACTATGGCTACACCTTC
TRBV18	TRBD2	few	TRBJ2-3	CASSPLRLAGVSSTDTQYF	TGTGCCAGCTCACCCCTCCGGCTAGCGGGAGTCTCGAGCACAGATACGCAGTATTTT
TRBV20-1	TRBD2	NA	TRBJ2-3	CSASPPATSGRWTDTQYF	TGCAGTGCTAGCCCCCCGGCGACTAGCGGGAGATGGACAGATACGCAGTATTTT
TRBV28	TRBD2	many	TRBJ2-1	CASSLASGYNNEQFF	TGTGCCAGCAGTTTAGCTAGCGGGTATAACAATGAGCAGTTCTTC
TRBV19	NA	many	TRBJ1-1	CASSMLEGGTEAFF	TGTGCCAGTAGTATGTTGGAGGGTGGGACTGAAGCTTTCTTT
TRBV6-1	TRBD1	NA	TRBJ1-5	CASRSRDRDLQPQHF	TGTGCCAGCAGGTCCCGGGACAGGGACCTTCAGCCCCAGCATTTT
TRBV9	NA	few	TRBJ2-2	CASSVDFNTGELFF	TGTGCCAGCAGCGTAGACTTTAACACCGGGGAGCTGTTTTTT
TRBV30	NA	few	TRBJ1-6	CAYPKESSYNSPLHF	TGTGCCTACCCGAAAGAGAGCTCCTATAATTCACCCCTCCACTTT
TRBV20-1	TRBD2	many	TRBJ2-7	CSAIGLAGVSYEQYF	TGCAGTGCTATAGGATTAGCGGGAGTAAGCTACGAGCAGTACTTC
TRBV7-2	NA	many	TRBJ1-5	CASGEGGNQPQHF	TGTGCCAGTGGGGAAGGAGGCAATCAGCCCCAGCATTTT